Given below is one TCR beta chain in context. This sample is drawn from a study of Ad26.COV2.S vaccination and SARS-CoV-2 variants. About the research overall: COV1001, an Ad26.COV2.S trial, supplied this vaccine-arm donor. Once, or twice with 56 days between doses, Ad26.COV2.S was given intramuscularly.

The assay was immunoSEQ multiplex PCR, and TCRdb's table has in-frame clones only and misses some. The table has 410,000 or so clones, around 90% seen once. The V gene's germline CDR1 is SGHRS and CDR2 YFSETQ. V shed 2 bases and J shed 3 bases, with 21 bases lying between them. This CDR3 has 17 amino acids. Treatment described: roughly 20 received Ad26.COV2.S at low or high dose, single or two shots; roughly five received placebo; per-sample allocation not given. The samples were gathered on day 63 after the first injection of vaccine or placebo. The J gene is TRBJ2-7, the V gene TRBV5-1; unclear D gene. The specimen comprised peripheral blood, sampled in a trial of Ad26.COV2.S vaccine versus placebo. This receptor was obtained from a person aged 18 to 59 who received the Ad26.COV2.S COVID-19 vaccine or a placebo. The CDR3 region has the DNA TGCGCCAGCAGCTTAGACGTAACAAGGGTCCATTTCTACGAGCAGTACTTC. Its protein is CASSLDVTRVHFYEQYF.